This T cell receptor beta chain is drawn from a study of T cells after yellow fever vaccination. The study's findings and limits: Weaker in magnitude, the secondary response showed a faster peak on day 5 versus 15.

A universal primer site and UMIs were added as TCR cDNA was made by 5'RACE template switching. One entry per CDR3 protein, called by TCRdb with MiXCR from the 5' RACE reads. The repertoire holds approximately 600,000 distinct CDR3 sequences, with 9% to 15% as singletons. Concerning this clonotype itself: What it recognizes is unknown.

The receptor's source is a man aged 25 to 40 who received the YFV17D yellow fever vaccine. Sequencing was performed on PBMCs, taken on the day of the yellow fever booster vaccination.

The CDR3 spells CASSFNMREQFF. The CDR3 region has the DNA TGTGCCAGCAGCTTTAACATGCGTGAGCAGTTCTTC. The chain employs TRBV7-2 and TRBJ2-1; the D is unclear. Between the trimmed V and J ends, which lost 3 bases and 9 bases, there was a span of 9 bases. CDR1 is SGHTA, CDR2 FQGNSA, per germline. This CDR3 spans 12 amino acids.